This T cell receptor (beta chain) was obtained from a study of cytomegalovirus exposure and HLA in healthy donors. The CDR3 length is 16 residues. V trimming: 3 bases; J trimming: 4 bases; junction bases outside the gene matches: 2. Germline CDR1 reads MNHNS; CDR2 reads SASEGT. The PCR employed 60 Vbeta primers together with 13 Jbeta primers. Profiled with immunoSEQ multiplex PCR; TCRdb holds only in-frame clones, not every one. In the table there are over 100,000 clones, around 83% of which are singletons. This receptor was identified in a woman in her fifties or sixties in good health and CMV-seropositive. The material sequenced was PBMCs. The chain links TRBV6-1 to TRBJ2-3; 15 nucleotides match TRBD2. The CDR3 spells CASSEGLAGGSDTQYF. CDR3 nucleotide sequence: TGTGCCAGCAGTGAGGGACTAGCGGGAGGTTCAGATACGCAGTATTTT.